This entry lists 31 T cell receptor beta chains sequenced from one sample in a study of cytomegalovirus exposure and HLA in healthy donors. The PCR ran on 60 Vbeta and 13 Jbeta primers. Data came from immunoSEQ multiplex PCR; TCRdb stores just in-frame clones and leaves some out. This sample's table has roughly 100,000 clones. What was sequenced was PBMCs. The receptors were sampled from a man between 50 and 59 years old in good health and CMV-seropositive.

The V and J genes are TRBV7-8 and TRBJ1-2, with 7 bases matching TRBD1. Germline trimming cut 1 base from V and 5 bases from J; bases unmatched to any gene: 1. The CDR3 has 13 amino acids. CDR1 is SGHVS, CDR2 FQNEAQ, per germline. CDR3 sequence: CASSLGQGYGYTF. CDR3 sequence (DNA): TGTGCCAGCAGCTTAGGACAGGGATATGGCTACACCTTC.

CDR3 protein: CASSLGGNTGELFF. Here the CDR3 DNA reads TGCGCCAGCAGCCTGGGGGGGAACACCGGGGAGCTGTTTTTT. The chain links TRBV4-3 to TRBJ2-2, with TRBD2 as a possible D gene (6 bases). V shed 4 bases and J shed 1 base, with 7 bases lying between them. Germline-derived CDR1 and CDR2 are LGHNA and YSLEER. The length of the CDR3 is 14 residues.

The CDR3 is CASSPNLGGSYEQYV. The CDR3 nucleotides read TGTGCCAGCAGCCCCAACTTAGGGGGCTCCTACGAGCAGTACGTC. The chain links TRBV7-2 to TRBJ2-7, with TRBD1 as a possible D gene (6 bases). This CDR3 contains 15 residues. CDR1 is SGHTA and CDR2 is FQGNSA in the germline V gene. V was clipped by 5 bases and J by 0 bases, with 14 bases between them.

The gene calls are TRBV30 and TRBJ1-3; the D gene is possibly TRBD1 (5 bases). CDR3 length: 15 amino acids. V gave up 3 bases and J gave up 0 bases, with 12 bases separating them. Germline values: CDR1 GTSNPN, CDR2 SVGIG (reference sequence). The CDR3 protein is CAWRAGTASGNTIYF. The CDR3 DNA sequence: TGTGCCTGGAGGGCAGGGACTGCCTCTGGAAACACCATATATTTT.

V and J are TRBV6-5 and TRBJ2-3; D is uncertain. This CDR3 has 14 residues. Per the germline V gene, CDR1 is MNHEY and CDR2 is SVGAGI. The V gene lost 2 bases and the J gene lost 1 base, with 7 bases spanning the gap. The CDR3 nucleotides read TGTGCCAGCAGTTACGGCCTCGGCACAGATACGCAGTATTTT. It encodes CASSYGLGTDTQYF.

The genes are TRBV9 and TRBJ2-1, with 7 bases matching TRBD2. The CDR3 consists of 13 residues. Losses at the gene ends were 1 base for V and 9 bases for J; bases not matched to a gene: 4. Germline V gene data show CDR1 as SGDLS and CDR2 as YYNGEE. CDR3 region: CASSVTGGGEQFF. CDR3 DNA sequence: TGTGCCAGCAGCGTAACGGGAGGAGGTGAGCAGTTCTTC.

CDR3 sequence (DNA): TGTGCCAGCAGTGAATTAGCGGGAGGCCAGCAAGCCACAGATACGCAGTATTTT. The encoded protein is CASSELAGGQQATDTQYF. This chain connects TRBV6-1 to TRBJ2-3, with TRBD2 matching over 10 bases. Germline V lookup: CDR1 MNHNS, CDR2 SASEGT. Trimming at V came to 2 bases and at J to 2 bases, leaving 10 bases not matched to a gene. This CDR3 spans 18 amino acids.

J is TRBJ2-7 and V is TRBV30, with 10 bases that match TRBD1. CDR1 and CDR2 from the germline V gene are GTSNPN and SVGIG (reference sequence). J was trimmed by 2 bases and V by 3 bases; bases with no gene match: 1. The length of the CDR3 is 13 residues. The CDR3 DNA sequence: TGTGCCTGGAGCGGACAGGGGGCCTACGAGCAGTACGTC. Translation: CAWSGQGAYEQYV.

The rearrangement links TRBV18 to TRBJ2-3, with D possibly being TRBD1 (6 bases). Germline CDR1 reads KGHSH; CDR2 reads LQKENI. The V and J ends lost 6 bases and 2 bases respectively, with 12 bases between them. The CDR3 is 14 residues long. The CDR3 sequence: CASSPGHLTDTQYF. The CDR3 region has the DNA TGTGCCAGCTCCCCGGGACATCTCACAGATACGCAGTATTTT.

This chain's CDR3 is CASSIAPKQKIYGYTF. CDR3 coding DNA: TGTGCCAGTAGTATCGCCCCTAAACAGAAAATTTATGGCTACACCTTC. The chain employs TRBV19 and TRBJ1-2; D gene uncertain. The germline V gene has CDR1 LNHDA and CDR2 SQIVND (reference sequence). Deletions cut 3 bases from V and 5 bases from J, with 19 bases between. This CDR3 region has 16 residues. Drawing the rest from reference TRBV19 and TRBJ1-2, the complete variable domain is DGGITQSPKYLFRKEGQNVTLSCEQNLNHDAMYWYRQDPGQGLRLIYYSQIVNDFQKGDIAEGYSVSREKKESFPLTVTSAQKNPTAFYLCASSIAPKQKIYGYTFGSGTRLTVV.

This sequence joins TRBV6-6 and TRBJ1-1; D gene ambiguous. This CDR3 is built from 10 residues. Per germline, CDR1 MNHNY and CDR2 SVGAGI (reference sequence). Trimming removed 8 bases at V and 6 bases at J, with 7 bases between. The CDR3 protein is CASPTAEAFF. DNA of the CDR3: TGTGCCAGCCCGACTGCTGAAGCTTTCTTT.

The chain links TRBV19 to TRBJ2-1; TRBD2 agrees at 7 bases. The CDR3 totals 18 residues. In germline, CDR1 is LNHDA, CDR2 SQIVND (reference sequence). Trimming took 5 bases from V and 0 from J; bases not matched to a gene: 13. CDR3 in DNA: TGTGCCAGTAGTGAGACTAGCTTCCCAATTCTCTCCTACAATGAGCAGTTCTTC. Protein product: CASSETSFPILSYNEQFF. The full variable domain, in which reference TRBV19 and TRBJ2-1 provide the parts outside the CDR3, is DGGITQSPKYLFRKEGQNVTLSCEQNLNHDAMYWYRQDPGQGLRLIYYSQIVNDFQKGDIAEGYSVSREKKESFPLTVTSAQKNPTAFYLCASSETSFPILSYNEQFFGPGTRLTVL.

The DNA of the CDR3 is TGTGCCAGCAGCCCGCTGCCCGGGAGCTCCTACAATGAGCAGTTCTTC. Its translation: CASSPLPGSSYNEQFF. V is TRBV11-3 and J is TRBJ2-1; D is perhaps TRBD2 (6 bases). Germline V CDR1 and CDR2: SGHNT, YENEEA. V lost 5 bases to trimming and J lost 0 bases, with 14 bases between them. This CDR3 has 16 residues.

CDR3 sequence: CASSQNRGRDYGYTF. CDR3 sequence (DNA): TGTGCCAGCAGCCAAAACAGGGGGCGCGACTATGGCTACACCTTC. This chain joins TRBV4-2 and TRBJ1-2, with 9 bases lining up with TRBD1. The CDR3 consists of 15 residues. Germline CDR1 reads LGHNA; CDR2 reads YNFKEQ. V shed 2 bases, J shed 3 bases, and the junction held 4 bases outside the gene matches.

J is TRBJ1-1 and V is TRBV23-1, with 9 nucleotides matching TRBD1. TRBV23-1 is sorted into the ORF group, with uncertain function. J was trimmed by 1 base and V by 3 bases; bases with no gene match: 9. This CDR3 is 17 amino acids long. CDR3 in amino acids: CASSQVPGQGTNTEAFF. CDR3 DNA sequence: TGCGCCAGCAGTCAGGTCCCGGGACAGGGAACGAACACTGAAGCTTTCTTT.

This chain joins TRBV7-3 and TRBJ1-1, with D unclear. The CDR3 covers 13 residues. Germline V gene lookup returns CDR1 SGHTA and CDR2 FQGTGA. The V end was cut by 3 bases, the J end by 1 base, with 6 bases between. The CDR3 loop reads CASSFGRNTEAFF. In DNA form, the CDR3 reads TGTGCCAGCAGCTTTGGCCGGAACACTGAAGCTTTCTTT.

The V and J genes are TRBV7-2 and TRBJ2-7; TRBD2 matches at 13 bases. The CDR3 sequence is 16 residues long. From germline, CDR1 is SGHTA and CDR2 FQGNSA. V was clipped by 4 bases and J by 7 bases; unmatched bases: 10. DNA for the CDR3: TGTGCCAGCAGCTCTAGGACTAGCGGGAGTTTAGGGGAGCAGTACTTC. Amino acid sequence: CASSSRTSGSLGEQYF.

The V gene is TRBV11-3, the J gene TRBJ2-7; weak D call: TRBD2 (5 bases). CDR3 length equals 14 residues. Germline V gene data show CDR1 as SGHNT and CDR2 as YENEEA. The germline V and J ends were trimmed by 1 base and 7 bases, with 14 bases remaining between them. CDR3 in amino acids: CASSLAGTTREQYF. DNA of the CDR3: TGTGCCAGCAGCTTAGCGGGAACCACTCGGGAGCAGTACTTC.

The chain combines TRBV18 with TRBJ1-2, with D perhaps TRBD1 (6 bases). V lost 2 bases and J lost 0, with 10 bases in between. Germline V gene sequence: CDR1 KGHSH, CDR2 LQKENI. The CDR3 has 15 residues. DNA for the CDR3: TGTGCCAGCTCACCAGGACAGTCACCTAACTATGGCTACACCTTC. Translated, it gives CASSPGQSPNYGYTF.

CDR3 protein: CASSRWTVVYGYTF. CDR3 DNA: TGTGCCAGCAGCCGATGGACTGTTGTCTATGGCTACACCTTC. V is TRBV5-6 and J is TRBJ1-2; D remains unclear. Trimming removed 4 bases at V and 4 bases at J, with 14 bases between. The germline gives CDR1 SGHDT, CDR2 YYEEEE. The CDR3 totals 14 residues. Based on the CDR3 plus reference TRBV5-6 and TRBJ1-2, the full variable domain is DAGVTQSPTHLIKTRGQQVTLRCSPKSGHDTVSWYQQALGQGPQFIFQYYEEEERQRGNFPDRFSGHQFPNYSSELNVNALLLGDSALYLCASSRWTVVYGYTFGSGTRLTVV.

The chain combines TRBV5-1 with TRBJ1-3, with D unresolved. Per the germline V gene, CDR1 is SGHRS and CDR2 is YFSETQ. Deletions cut 2 bases from V and 2 bases from J, with 5 bases between. This CDR3 region has 13 residues. The CDR3 spells CASSFGTGNTIYF. CDR3 coding DNA: TGCGCCAGCAGCTTCGGTACTGGAAACACCATATATTTT.

V and J are TRBV7-8 and TRBJ2-1; 8 positions match TRBD1. Germline assignment: CDR1 SGHVS and CDR2 FQNEAQ. With V trimmed by 7 bases and J by 5 bases, 1 base remained unmatched. The CDR3 is 12 residues long. CDR3 coding DNA: TGTGCCAGCAACAGGGGGGACAATGAGCAGTTCTTC. Its translation: CASNRGDNEQFF. Full variable domain (rest looked up from reference TRBV7-8 and TRBJ2-1): GAGVSQSPRYKVAKRGQDVALRCDPISGHVSLFWYQQALGQGPEFLTYFQNEAQLDKSGLPSDRFFAERPEGSVSTLKIQRTQQEDSAVYLCASNRGDNEQFFGPGTRLTVL.

The CDR3 bases are TGTGCCAGCAGCTTTGACAGCTTTAACTATGGCTACACCTTC. Amino acid sequence: CASSFDSFNYGYTF. V and J are TRBV7-2 and TRBJ1-2; a weak D match, TRBD1 (5 bases). In germline, CDR1 is SGHTA, CDR2 FQGNSA. CDR3 length: 14 amino acids. The V gene lost 3 bases and the J gene lost 1 base, with 9 bases spanning the gap.

The chain has TRBV2 and TRBJ1-4; 9 bases line up with TRBD1. This CDR3 has 13 amino acids. The J segment lost 7 bases and the V segment lost 4 bases, leaving 1 base of the junction unmatched. Germline values: CDR1 SNHLY, CDR2 FYNNEI. CDR3 nucleotide sequence: TGTGCCAGCAGTGGGGACAGGGTTGAAAAACTGTTTTTT. Its translation is CASSGDRVEKLFF.

CDR3 sequence: CASSGQGVGRTEAFF. CDR3 bases: TGTGCCAGCAGCGGACAGGGAGTCGGACGCACTGAAGCTTTCTTT. The genes are TRBV9 and TRBJ1-1; 7 nucleotides agree with TRBD1. Germline V lookup: CDR1 SGDLS, CDR2 YYNGEE. This CDR3 is 15 amino acids long. The junction had 9 bases not matched to a gene; V was cut back by 3 bases and J by 4 bases.

This chain connects TRBV2 to TRBJ1-1, with D possibly being TRBD1 (5 bases). The CDR3 loop spans 14 amino acids. With 3 bases removed from V and 4 bases from J, the gap between germline ends came to 12 bases. Germline CDR1 reads SNHLY; CDR2 reads FYNNEI. CDR3 nucleotide sequence: TGTGCCAGCAGTGATGAAGGAGGGGTCACTGAAGCTTTCTTT. Translating it yields CASSDEGGVTEAFF.

The chain carries TRBV30 and TRBJ2-3; TRBD2 aligns across 9 bases. V shed 2 bases, J shed 2 bases, and the junction held 8 bases outside the gene matches. The germline V gene encodes CDR1 GTSNPN and CDR2 SVGIG (reference sequence). The CDR3 is 16 residues long. CDR3 residues: CAWSRLAGPSTDTQYF. The CDR3, as DNA: TGTGCCTGGAGTCGGCTAGCGGGGCCCTCCACAGATACGCAGTATTTT.

The chain joins TRBV11-2 to TRBJ1-2, with D perhaps TRBD1 (6 bases). CDR1 is SGHAT and CDR2 is FQNNGV in the germline V gene. The CDR3 spans 14 residues. Trimming removed 5 bases at V and 7 bases at J, with 17 bases between. CDR3 coding DNA: TGTGCCAGCAGCCCGGCGGGCGGGGGCGGTGGCTACACCTTC. Amino acid sequence: CASSPAGGGGGYTF.

The rearrangement links TRBV6-6 to TRBJ2-7; 10 bases map to TRBD1. Germline-derived CDR1 and CDR2 are MNHNY and SVGAGI (reference sequence). The V segment lost 6 bases and the J segment 5 bases; nucleotides outside the gene matches: 4. The CDR3 runs to 13 residues. The CDR3 spells CASRPGQGHEQYV. CDR3 coding DNA: TGTGCCAGCAGACCGGGACAGGGGCACGAGCAGTACGTC.

The chain carries TRBV5-6 and TRBJ1-2; 7 bases align to TRBD1. The CDR3 runs 15 residues. The trim removed 4 bases at V and 5 bases at J, leaving 11 bases unmatched. The germline CDR1 and CDR2 sequences are SGHDT and YYEEEE. Here the CDR3 reads CASSGLDRISYGYTF. The CDR3 DNA follows: TGTGCCAGCAGCGGACTGGACAGGATTAGTTATGGCTACACCTTC.

The V call is TRBV6-1, the J call TRBJ2-3, with 14 bases matching TRBD2. The CDR3 is 18 residues long. V gave up 8 bases and J gave up 4 bases; unmatched junction bases: 14. Germline CDR1 and CDR2: MNHNS and SASEGT. CDR3 region: CASRGTSGSRSGADTQYF. CDR3 DNA sequence: TGTGCCAGCCGTGGGACTAGCGGGAGTAGGTCCGGCGCAGATACGCAGTATTTT.